This T cell receptor beta chain was recovered during a study of cytomegalovirus exposure and HLA in healthy donors. For this clone: Antigen specificity is unknown.

The CDR3 runs 18 residues. Germline CDR1 and CDR2: MNHEY and SMNVEV (reference sequence). Trimming removed 2 bases from V and 1 base from J, with 19 bases in between. Clones were sequenced by immunoSEQ multiplex PCR, and TCRdb holds only the in-frame ones, with some missing. The sample holds roughly 180,000 clones, more than 80% seen once. General observations from the study: The classifier, whose performance was assessed in both the original and validation cohorts, reportedly diagnosed cytomegalovirus status with high specificity and sensitivity.

The source is a man aged 18 to 35 in good health and CMV-seropositive. The material sequenced was PBMCs. V is TRBV27 and J is TRBJ2-3; D is perhaps TRBD1 (6 bases). This CDR3 is CASSLVALQGRGTDTQYF. The DNA of the CDR3 is TGTGCCAGCAGTTTAGTCGCTCTACAGGGACGGGGCACAGATACGCAGTATTTT.